Each of the 8 T cell receptor beta chains below was sequenced from the same sample in a study of response to subunit inactivated influenza vaccine. Each CDR3 protein is one row after TCRdb ran MiXCR on the RT-PCR reads. The profile shows 250,000 to 350,000 distinct CDR3 sequences, approximately 23% of them singletons. Sequences were derived from PBMCs from blood, sampled 21 months after vaccination. These receptors were collected from a man aged 45-69 years who received an inactivated influenza vaccine.

The rearrangement uses TRBV7-2 and TRBJ2-3, with D unclear. Trimming cost V 5 bases and J 6 bases, with 9 bases left between them. The length of the CDR3 is 12 residues. Germline-derived CDR1 and CDR2 are SGHTA and FQGNSA. The CDR3 DNA is TGTGCCAGCAGCCCGATGGGGGATACGCAGTATTTT. Translating it yields CASSPMGDTQYF.

This clonotype was picked up a small number of times. The V gene is TRBV6-2 or TRBV6-3, the J gene TRBJ2-5; D unclear. Germline V gene sequence: CDR1 MNHEY, CDR2 SVGEGT. Deletions cut 7 bases from V and 3 bases from J, with 15 bases between. This CDR3 comprises 14 residues. The CDR3 loop is CASTNGQTEETQYF. DNA for the CDR3: TGTGCCAGCACCAACGGCCAGACGGAAGAGACCCAGTACTTC.

The J gene is TRBJ1-1, the V gene TRBV24-1; D may be TRBD1 (5 bases). The germline CDR1 and CDR2 sequences are KGHDR and SFDVKD. Trimming left V 4 bases short and J 6 bases short, with 11 bases between. There are 13 residues in the CDR3. The CDR3 protein is CATSESGDAEAFF. CDR3 DNA sequence: TGTGCCACCAGTGAAAGTGGGGACGCTGAAGCTTTCTTT.

As regards this clonotype: The junction differs from germline at one of its ends, possibly a read error. The chain employs TRBV4-2 and TRBJ1-1, with D maybe TRBD1 (5 bases). The CDR3 runs 16 residues. Germline V gene lookup returns CDR1 LGHNA and CDR2 YNFKEQ. This chain's CDR3 is CASSQGGRQQNTEALF. The CDR3 bases are TGTGCCAGCAGCCAAGGGGGCCGACAGCAGAACACTGAAGCTTTGTTT.

This rearrangement joins TRBV14 to TRBJ2-1, with D unresolved. Germline V gene lookup returns CDR1 SGHDN and CDR2 FVKESK. V dropped 4 bases and J dropped 4 bases, with 8 bases sitting between them. The CDR3 spans 13 residues. CDR3: CASSPLGYNEQFF. CDR3 sequence (DNA): TGTGCCAGCAGCCCCCTGGGATACAATGAGCAGTTCTTC.

This clonotype was seen many times. J is TRBJ2-7 and V is TRBV15, with 9 bases identical to TRBD1. V was clipped by 6 bases and J by 5 bases; unmatched bases: 11. CDR1 and CDR2 from the germline V gene are LNHNV and YYDKDF (reference sequence). CDR3 length equals 15 residues. The CDR3 region has the DNA TGTGCCACCAGTCGCGGAGGACAGGGGATCGACGAGCAGTACTTC. Protein product: CATSRGGQGIDEQYF. Together with reference TRBV15 and TRBJ2-7, the CDR3 gives the full variable domain: DAMVIQNPRYQVTQFGKPVTLSCSQTLNHNVMYWYQQKSSQAPKLLFHYYDKDFNNEADTPDNFQSRRPNTSFCFLDIRSPGLGDTAMYLCATSRGGQGIDEQYFGPGTRLTVT.

The sample holds a few counts of this clonotype. The chain's CDR3 is CASSLPGSNTEAFF. The CDR3 region has the DNA TGTGCCAGCAGCTTACCCGGGTCGAACACTGAAGCTTTCTTT. The chain carries TRBV7-9 and TRBJ1-1; D remains unclear. The CDR3 length is 14 residues. Germline V gives CDR1 SEHNR, CDR2 FQNEAQ (reference sequence). The V and J ends lost 2 bases and 1 base respectively, with 8 bases between them.

This clonotype has only a few counts. The V call is TRBV3-1, the J call TRBJ1-2; possibly TRBD1 for D (6 bases). The germline V gene encodes CDR1 LGHDT and CDR2 YNNKEL (reference sequence). The CDR3 sequence is 16 residues long. With 2 bases removed from V and 2 bases from J, the gap between germline ends came to 15 bases. CDR3 nucleotide sequence: TGTGCCAGCAGCCAACCCCTAACAGGGTTGAACTATGGCTACACCTTC. Translation: CASSQPLTGLNYGYTF.